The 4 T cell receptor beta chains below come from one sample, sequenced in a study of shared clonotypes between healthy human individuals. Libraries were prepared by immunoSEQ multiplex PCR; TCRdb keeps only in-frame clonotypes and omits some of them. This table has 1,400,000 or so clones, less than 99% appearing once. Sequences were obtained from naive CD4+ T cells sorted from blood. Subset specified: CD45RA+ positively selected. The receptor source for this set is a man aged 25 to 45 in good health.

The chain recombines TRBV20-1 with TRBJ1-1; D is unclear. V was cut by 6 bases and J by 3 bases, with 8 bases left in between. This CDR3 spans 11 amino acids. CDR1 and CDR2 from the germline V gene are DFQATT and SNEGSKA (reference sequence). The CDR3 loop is CSARLDTEAFF. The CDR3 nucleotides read TGCAGTGCCCGGTTGGACACTGAAGCTTTCTTT.

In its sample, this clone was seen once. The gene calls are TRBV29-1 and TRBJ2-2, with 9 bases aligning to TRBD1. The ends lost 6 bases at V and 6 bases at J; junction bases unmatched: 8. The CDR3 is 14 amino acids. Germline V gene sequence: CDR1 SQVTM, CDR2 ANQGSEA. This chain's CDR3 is CSVGGQGPAGELFF. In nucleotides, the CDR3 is TGCAGCGTGGGAGGACAGGGGCCAGCCGGGGAGCTGTTTTTT.

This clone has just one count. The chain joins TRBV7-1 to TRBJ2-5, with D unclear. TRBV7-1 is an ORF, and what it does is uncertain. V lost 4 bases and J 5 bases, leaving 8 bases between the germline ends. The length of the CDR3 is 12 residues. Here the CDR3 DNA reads TGTGCCAGCAGCTTATATCTGGAGACCCAGTACTTC. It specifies CASSLYLETQYF.

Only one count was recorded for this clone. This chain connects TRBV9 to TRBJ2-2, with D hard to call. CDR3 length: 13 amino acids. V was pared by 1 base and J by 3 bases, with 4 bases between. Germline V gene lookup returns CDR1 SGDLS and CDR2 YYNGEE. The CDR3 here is CASSVSHTGELFF. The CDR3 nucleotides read TGTGCCAGCAGCGTAAGTCACACCGGGGAGCTGTTTTTT.